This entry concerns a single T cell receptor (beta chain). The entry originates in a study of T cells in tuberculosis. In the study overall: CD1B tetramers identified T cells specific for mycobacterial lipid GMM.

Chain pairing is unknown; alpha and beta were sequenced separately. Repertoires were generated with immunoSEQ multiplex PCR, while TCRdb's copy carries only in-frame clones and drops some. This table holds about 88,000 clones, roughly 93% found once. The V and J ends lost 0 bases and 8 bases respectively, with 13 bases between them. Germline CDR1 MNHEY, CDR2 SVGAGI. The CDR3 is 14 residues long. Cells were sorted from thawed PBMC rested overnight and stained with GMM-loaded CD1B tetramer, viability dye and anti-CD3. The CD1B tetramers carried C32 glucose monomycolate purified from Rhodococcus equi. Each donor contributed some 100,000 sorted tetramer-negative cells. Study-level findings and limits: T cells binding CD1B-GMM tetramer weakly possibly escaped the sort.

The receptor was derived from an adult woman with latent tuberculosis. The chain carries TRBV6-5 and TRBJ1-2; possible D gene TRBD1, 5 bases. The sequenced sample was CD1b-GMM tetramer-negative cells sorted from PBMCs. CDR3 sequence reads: CASSYSTQGHGYTF. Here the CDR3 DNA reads TGTGCCAGCAGTTACTCGACCCAGGGTCACGGCTACACCTTC.